The 21 T cell receptor beta chains presented below share a single source sample, sequenced in a study of CD8 T cells in Susac syndrome. After extraction with the RNeasy kit, 0.5 to 1 ug of the RNA was reverse transcribed using random hexamers. TCRdb re-called the immunoSEQ multiplex PCR reads through MiXCR, storing one row per CDR3 protein. This table has fewer than 150,000 distinct CDR3 sequences, approximately 95% appearing once. Sequencing input: CD8+ T cells from PBMCs. The source of these receptors is a human donor with Susac syndrome.

This sequence joins TRBV9 and TRBJ2-2; no clear D gene. CDR1 is SGDLS and CDR2 is YYNGEE in the germline V gene. Trimming took off 6 bases at V and 5 bases at J, with 11 bases between the two ends. The CDR3 extends over 13 amino acids. CDR3 in amino acids: CASKGILTGELFF. The CDR3 nucleotides read TGTGCCAGCAAGGGCATTCTAACCGGGGAGCTGTTTTTT. Full variable domain (remainder filled in from reference TRBV9 and TRBJ2-2): DSGVTQTPKHLITATGQRVTLRCSPRSGDLSVYWYQQSLDQGLQFLIQYYNGEERAKGNILERFSAQQFPDLHSELNLSSLELGDSALYFCASKGILTGELFFGEGSRLTVL.

The chain couples TRBV5-1 to TRBJ2-6; 7 bases match TRBD2. Germline lookup yields CDR1 SGHRS and CDR2 YFSETQ. The V and J ends lost 4 bases and 1 base, in that order; junction bases with no gene match: 14. The CDR3 has 19 residues. The CDR3 coding sequence is TGCGCCAGCAGCCATAAGAAGGGGACTACGCCGTCTGGGGCCAACGTCCTGACTTTC. Its translation is CASSHKKGTTPSGANVLTF.

V is TRBV27 and J is TRBJ2-7; maybe TRBD2 (5 bases). Germline CDR1 reads MNHEY; CDR2 reads SMNVEV (reference sequence). This CDR3 is 13 amino acids long. Trimming shortened V by 6 bases and J by 3 bases, and 12 bases separated the two germline ends. DNA for the CDR3: TGTGCCAGCAGCTTGGAAGGAGGCTACGAGCAGTACTTC. Its translation is CASSLEGGYEQYF.

The chain carries TRBV29-1 and TRBJ2-1, with D possibly TRBD1 on 5 matching bases. Trimming stripped 5 bases from V and 3 bases from J, with 8 bases between. This CDR3 is built from 12 residues. CDR1 and CDR2 from the germline V gene are SQVTM and ANQGSEA. The CDR3 nucleotides read TGCAGCGTTCAGACAGACTACAATGAGCAGTTCTTC. It translates to CSVQTDYNEQFF.

The J gene is TRBJ2-1, the V gene TRBV20-1; D call uncertain. Trimming pared 3 bases from V and 0 bases from J, leaving 12 bases between. CDR1 and CDR2 from the germline V gene are DFQATT and SNEGSKA (reference sequence). This CDR3 has 15 residues. The CDR3 DNA follows: TGCAGTGCTAGTGGTGTGGAGAGCTCCTACAATGAGCAGTTCTTC. It is translated as CSASGVESSYNEQFF.

The table lists this clonotype with a count of one. V usage is TRBV6-2 or TRBV6-3 and J usage is TRBJ2-1; 12 bases map to TRBD2. The germline gives CDR1 MNHEY, CDR2 SVGEGT. The CDR3 is 13 residues long. Losses at the gene ends were 2 bases for V and 10 bases for J; bases not matched to a gene: 0. CDR3 in DNA: TGTGCCAGCAGTTACGGGACTAGCGGGGAGCAGTTCTTC. Its protein product is CASSYGTSGEQFF.

The rearrangement links TRBV11-3 to TRBJ1-1; 7 bases agree with TRBD1. This CDR3 contains 12 residues. Germline-derived CDR1 and CDR2 are SGHNT and YENEEA. V trimming: 5 bases; J trimming: 11 bases; junction bases outside the gene matches: 8. This CDR3 reads CASSMEQGMAFF. The CDR3 coding sequence is TGTGCCAGCAGCATGGAACAGGGGATGGCTTTCTTT.

The chain combines TRBV29-1 with TRBJ1-2, with D unclear. In germline, CDR1 is SQVTM, CDR2 ANQGSEA. V gave up 3 bases and J gave up 4 bases, with 12 bases separating them. This CDR3 comprises 13 residues. CDR3 nucleotides: TGCAGCGTTGATTCCGGCAGCTCCTATGGCTACACCTTC. It yields the protein CSVDSGSSYGYTF.

The rearrangement uses TRBV29-1 and TRBJ2-5; TRBD1 matches at 11 bases. The CDR3 spans 14 residues. V lost 7 bases to trimming and J lost 3 bases; unmatched junction nucleotides: 7. Germline CDR1 and CDR2: SQVTM and ANQGSEA. The CDR3 region is CSAHRDRGKETQYF. In DNA, the CDR3 is TGCAGCGCCCACCGGGACAGGGGGAAAGAGACCCAGTACTTC.

This clonotype appeared a single time. V and J are TRBV19 and TRBJ2-5; D remains ambiguous. Trimming took 10 bases from V and 4 from J, leaving 13 bases between them. The CDR3 is 12 residues long. From germline, CDR1 is LNHDA and CDR2 SQIVND (reference sequence). CDR3: CATMVGPETQYF. The CDR3 nucleotides read TGTGCCACCATGGTAGGCCCAGAGACCCAGTACTTC.

The V gene is TRBV9, the J gene TRBJ2-3; D call uncertain. Germline lookup yields CDR1 SGDLS and CDR2 YYNGEE. The V end lost 2 bases, the J end lost 5 bases, and 15 bases lay between the germline ends. This CDR3 spans 15 amino acids. In DNA form, the CDR3 reads TGTGCCAGCAGCGTCCCCCTCCGGTCGGGAGATACGCAGTATTTT. It translates to CASSVPLRSGDTQYF.

V and J are TRBV6-8 and TRBJ2-7; 8 nucleotides align to TRBD1. V gave up 6 bases and J gave up 2 bases; unmatched junction bases: 3. The CDR3 runs 13 residues. From germline, CDR1 is MNHGY and CDR2 SAAAGT. The CDR3 sequence: CASRYRGTYEQYF. CDR3 nucleotide sequence: TGTGCCAGCAGGTACAGGGGGACCTACGAGCAGTACTTC.

The chain combines TRBV9 with TRBJ1-5; no reliable D call. Germline V gene sequence: CDR1 SGDLS, CDR2 YYNGEE. Between the trimmed V and J ends, which lost 3 bases and 7 bases, there was a span of 14 bases. The CDR3 covers 14 residues. This CDR3 is CASSDKQGPQPQHF. The DNA of the CDR3 is TGTGCCAGCAGCGACAAACAAGGGCCCCAGCCCCAGCATTTT.

This clonotype showed up just once. V and J are TRBV29-1 and TRBJ1-3; D call uncertain. The germline V gene has CDR1 SQVTM and CDR2 ANQGSEA. The CDR3 runs to 14 residues. The V and J ends lost 3 bases and 0 bases respectively, with 9 bases between them. The CDR3 DNA reads TGCAGCGTTGAGGCGGATTACTCTGGAAACACCATATATTTT. Translating it yields CSVEADYSGNTIYF.

V usage is TRBV29-1 and J usage is TRBJ1-2; TRBD1 matches 12 bases. The V and J ends lost 3 bases and 8 bases, in that order; junction bases with no gene match: 10. Germline V CDR1 and CDR2: SQVTM, ANQGSEA. The CDR3 contains 15 residues. CDR3 amino acids: CSVDGTGGVGGGYTF. Here the CDR3 DNA reads TGCAGCGTTGACGGGACAGGGGGCGTTGGTGGCGGCTACACCTTC.

The V and J genes are TRBV4-2 and TRBJ2-2; TRBD2 matches 10 bases. This CDR3 has 16 amino acids. V gave up 2 bases and J gave up 4 bases; unmatched junction bases: 4. Germline CDR1 is LGHNA and CDR2 is YNFKEQ. The CDR3 DNA reads as TGTGCCAGCAGCCAAATAGCGGGAGGTAGCACCGGGGAGCTGTTTTTT. It translates to CASSQIAGGSTGELFF.

V and J are TRBV5-6 and TRBJ2-7; D not resolved. Germline-derived CDR1 and CDR2 are SGHDT and YYEEEE. V lost 0 bases, J lost 1 base, and 11 bases lay in between. CDR3 length equals 15 residues. CDR3 nucleotides: TGTGCCAGCAGCTTGGGGCTATTCCCTTCCTACGAGCAGTACTTC. It specifies CASSLGLFPSYEQYF.

The CDR3 region has the DNA TGTGCCAGCAGCCAGGAGGGCGGACTGGACTTAGGGGATACGCAGTATTTT. Protein sequence: CASSQEGGLDLGDTQYF. This chain uses TRBV3-1 with TRBJ2-3, with D possibly TRBD2 on 6 matching bases. This CDR3 has 17 amino acids. Trimming left V 3 bases short and J 6 bases short, with 22 bases between. Germline V lookup: CDR1 LGHDT, CDR2 YNNKEL (reference sequence).

The chain is built from TRBV14 and TRBJ2-7; 9 nucleotides agree with TRBD2. The CDR3 runs 15 residues. In germline, CDR1 is SGHDN, CDR2 FVKESK. The V segment lost 2 bases and the J segment 5 bases; nucleotides outside the gene matches: 7. Here the CDR3 reads CASSQLAGSQNEQYF. CDR3 DNA sequence: TGTGCCAGCAGCCAACTAGCGGGAAGTCAGAACGAGCAGTACTTC.

This clonotype was found once. The junction departs from the called germline gene at one end, perhaps through a read error. The chain links TRBV4-1 to TRBJ1-4, with D hard to call. CDR1 is MGHRA, CDR2 YSYEKL, per germline. This CDR3 contains 14 residues. The CDR3 sequence is CATSPGWANEKLFF. The CDR3 nucleotides are TGCGCCACCAGCCCCGGGTGGGCTAATGAAAAACTGTTTTTT.

CDR3 amino acids: CASSLRQGRAYEQYF. CDR3 sequence (DNA): TGTGCCAGCAGTCTGCGACAGGGAAGAGCCTACGAGCAGTACTTC. V usage is TRBV12-3 or TRBV12-4 and J usage is TRBJ2-7; 7 bases match TRBD1. V lost 5 bases and J lost 2; bases outside the gene matches: 9. The CDR3 extends over 15 amino acids.